Listed below are T cell receptor beta chains from one sample, sequenced in a study of regulatory T cells in long-lasting Graves disease. Using its own MiXCR run on the multiplex PCR reads, TCRdb lists one record per CDR3 protein. In the table there are 400,000 to 450,000 distinct CDR3 sequences, 16% of which are singletons. These records were also assigned to another study, of T cells in Graves' hyperthyroidism and ophthalmopathy.

Sequencing used peripheral blood mononuclear cells (PBMCs), obtained at new diagnosis, from a patient treated with antithyroid drugs. The source of these receptors is a woman aged 25 to 45 with Graves disease. CDR3s include the opening cysteine and the closing phenylalanine or tryptophan. A D gene is named only where the DNA matches it firmly. Rows give clone size only sometimes, using once, few, many, or a class for an expanded clone.

CDR3nt,CDR3aa,abundance,d_gene,j_gene,v_gene
TGTGCCACCAGTGATGGGACAGCAGTGTATGGAGATACGCAGTATTTT,CATSDGTAVYGDTQYF,.,TRBD1,TRBJ2-3,TRBV24-1
TGCAGTGCTAGAACTAGCGGGCCCTACAATGAGCAGTTCTTC,CSARTSGPYNEQFF,many,TRBD2,TRBJ2-1,TRBV20-1
TGTGCCACCGAGAAACTACCGGGCTACAATGAGCAGTTCTTC,CATEKLPGYNEQFF,.,.,TRBJ2-1,TRBV15
TGTGCCAGCAGCTTATCCCGGACTAGCGGCGAGCAGTTCTTC,CASSLSRTSGEQFF,.,TRBD2,TRBJ2-1,TRBV7-2
TGTGCCAGCAGTGACCCAGGGGTAGCGGGAGTCCCCTACAATGAGCAGTTCTTC,CASSDPGVAGVPYNEQFF,many,TRBD2,TRBJ2-1,TRBV6-1
TGCGCCAGCAGCCAAGATATGACTAGCGGAACCTATAATGAGCAGTTCTTC,CASSQDMTSGTYNEQFF,few,TRBD2,TRBJ2-1,TRBV4-3
TGCGCCAGCAGCTCAGGGGTTAGGGTCTCCTATGGCTACACCTTC,CASSSGVRVSYGYTF,many,.,TRBJ1-2,TRBV5-1
TGTGCCTGGACCTCCGGACAGCTAAGCACAGATACGCAGTATTTT,CAWTSGQLSTDTQYF,many,.,TRBJ2-3,TRBV30
TGTGCCAGCAGTCCCAGTTTCTCTGGGGCCAACGTCCTGACTTTC,CASSPSFSGANVLTF,many,.,TRBJ2-6,TRBV12-3/TRBV12-4
TGCAGCGCCAAACTAGCGGGAGGGTCAGATACGCAGTATTTT,CSAKLAGGSDTQYF,.,TRBD2,TRBJ2-3,TRBV29-1
TGTGCCAGCAGCCAAGGACCCAGCTTTAATGAAAAACTGTTTTTT,CASSQGPSFNEKLFF,.,.,TRBJ1-4,TRBV4-2
TGCAGCGTTGCAGGGAGGTTGAGAACTGAAGCTTTCTTT,CSVAGRLRTEAFF,many,.,TRBJ1-1,TRBV29-1